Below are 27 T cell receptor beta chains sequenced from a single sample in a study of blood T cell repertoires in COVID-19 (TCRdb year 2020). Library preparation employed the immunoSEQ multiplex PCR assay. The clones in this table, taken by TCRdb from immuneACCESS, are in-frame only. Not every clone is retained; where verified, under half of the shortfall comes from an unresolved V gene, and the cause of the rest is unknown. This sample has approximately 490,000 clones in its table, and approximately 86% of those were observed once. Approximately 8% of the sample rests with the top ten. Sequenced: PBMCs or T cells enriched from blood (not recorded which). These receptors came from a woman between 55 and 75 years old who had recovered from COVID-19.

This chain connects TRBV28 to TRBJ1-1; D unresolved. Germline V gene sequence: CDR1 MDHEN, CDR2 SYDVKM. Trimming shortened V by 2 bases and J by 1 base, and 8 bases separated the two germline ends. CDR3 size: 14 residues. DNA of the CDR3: TGTGCCAGCAGTTTAGAGGTTGGGAACACTGAAGCTTTCTTT. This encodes CASSLEVGNTEAFF.

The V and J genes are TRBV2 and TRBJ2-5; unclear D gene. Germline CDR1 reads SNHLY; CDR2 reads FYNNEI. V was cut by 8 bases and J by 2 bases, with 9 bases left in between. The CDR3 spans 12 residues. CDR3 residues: CASDLAQETQYF. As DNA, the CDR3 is TGTGCCAGCGACTTGGCACAAGAGACCCAGTACTTC.

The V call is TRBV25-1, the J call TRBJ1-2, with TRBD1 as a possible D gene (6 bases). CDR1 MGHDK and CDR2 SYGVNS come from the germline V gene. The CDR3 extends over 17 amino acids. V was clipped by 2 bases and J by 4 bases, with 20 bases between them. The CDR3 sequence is CASSESVGGGAVYGYTF. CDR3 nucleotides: TGTGCCAGCAGTGAAAGTGTTGGGGGGGGCGCGGTCTATGGCTACACCTTC.

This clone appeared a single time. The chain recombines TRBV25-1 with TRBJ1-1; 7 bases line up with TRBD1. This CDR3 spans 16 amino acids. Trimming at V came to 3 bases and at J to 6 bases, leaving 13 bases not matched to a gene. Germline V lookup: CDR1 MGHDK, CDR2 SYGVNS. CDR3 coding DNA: TGTGCCAGCAGTGAGCAAGGGACAGATGGGGCGGCTGAAGCTTTCTTT. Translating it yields CASSEQGTDGAAEAFF.

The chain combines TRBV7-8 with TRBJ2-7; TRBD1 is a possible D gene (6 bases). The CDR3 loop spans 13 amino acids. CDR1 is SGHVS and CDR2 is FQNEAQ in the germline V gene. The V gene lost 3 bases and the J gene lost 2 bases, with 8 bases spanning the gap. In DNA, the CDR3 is TGTGCCAGCAGCTTCGAGGGGGCCTACGAGCAGTACGTC. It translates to CASSFEGAYEQYV.

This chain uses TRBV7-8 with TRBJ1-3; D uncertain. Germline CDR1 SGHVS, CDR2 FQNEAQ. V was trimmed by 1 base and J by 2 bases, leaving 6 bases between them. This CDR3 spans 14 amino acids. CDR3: CASSLERAGNTIYF. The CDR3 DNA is TGTGCCAGCAGCTTAGAGAGGGCTGGAAACACCATATATTTT.

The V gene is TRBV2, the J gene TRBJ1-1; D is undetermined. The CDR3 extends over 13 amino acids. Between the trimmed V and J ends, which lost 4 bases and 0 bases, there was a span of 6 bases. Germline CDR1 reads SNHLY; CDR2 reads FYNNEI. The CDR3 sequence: CASSGPLNTEAFF. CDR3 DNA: TGTGCCAGCAGTGGGCCGTTGAACACTGAAGCTTTCTTT.

The CDR3 spells CASSERRDRGETQYF. The CDR3 DNA reads TGTGCCAGCAGTGAACGCCGGGACAGGGGAGAGACCCAGTACTTC. This sequence joins TRBV6-1 and TRBJ2-5, with 10 bases lining up with TRBD1. The CDR3 consists of 15 residues. With V trimmed by 2 bases and J by 4 bases, 4 bases remained unmatched. Germline V lookup: CDR1 MNHNS, CDR2 SASEGT.

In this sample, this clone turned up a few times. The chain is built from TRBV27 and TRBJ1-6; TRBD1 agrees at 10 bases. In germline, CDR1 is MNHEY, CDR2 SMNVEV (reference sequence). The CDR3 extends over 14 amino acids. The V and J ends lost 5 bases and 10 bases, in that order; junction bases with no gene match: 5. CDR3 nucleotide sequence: TGTGCCAGCAGTGACGGGACAGGGGAATCACCCCTCCACTTT. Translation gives CASSDGTGESPLHF.

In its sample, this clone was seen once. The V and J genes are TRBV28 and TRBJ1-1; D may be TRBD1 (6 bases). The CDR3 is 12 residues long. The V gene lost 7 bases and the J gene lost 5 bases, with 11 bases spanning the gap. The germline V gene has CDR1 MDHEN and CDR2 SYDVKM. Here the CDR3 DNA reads TGTGCCAGCAACGACAGGCGAACTGAAGCTTTCTTT. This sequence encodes CASNDRRTEAFF.

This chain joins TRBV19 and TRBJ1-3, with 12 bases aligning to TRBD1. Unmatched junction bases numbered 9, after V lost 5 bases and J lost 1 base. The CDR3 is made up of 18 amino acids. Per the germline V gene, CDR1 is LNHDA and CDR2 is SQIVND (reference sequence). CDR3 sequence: CASSSGQGALFSGNTIYF. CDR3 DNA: TGTGCCAGTAGTTCGGGACAGGGGGCCCTTTTTTCTGGAAACACCATATATTTT.

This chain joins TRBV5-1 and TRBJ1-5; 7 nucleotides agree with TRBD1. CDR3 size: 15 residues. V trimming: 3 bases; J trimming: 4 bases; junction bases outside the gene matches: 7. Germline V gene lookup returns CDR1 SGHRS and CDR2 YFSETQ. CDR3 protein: CASSYGTASNQPQHF. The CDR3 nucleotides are TGCGCCAGCAGCTACGGGACAGCTTCGAATCAGCCCCAGCATTTT.

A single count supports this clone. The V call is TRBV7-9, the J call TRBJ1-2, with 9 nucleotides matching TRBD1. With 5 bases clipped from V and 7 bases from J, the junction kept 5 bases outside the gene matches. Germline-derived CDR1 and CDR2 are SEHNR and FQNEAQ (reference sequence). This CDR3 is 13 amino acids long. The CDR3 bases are TGTGCCAGCAGCCGGACAGGGGAGGGTGGCTACACCTTC. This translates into CASSRTGEGGYTF. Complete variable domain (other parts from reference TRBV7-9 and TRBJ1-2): DTGVSQNPRHKITKRGQNVTFRCDPISEHNRLYWYRQTLGQGPEFLTYFQNEAQLEKSRLLSDRFSAERPKGSFSTLEIQRTEQGDSAMYLCASSRTGEGGYTFGSGTRLTVV.

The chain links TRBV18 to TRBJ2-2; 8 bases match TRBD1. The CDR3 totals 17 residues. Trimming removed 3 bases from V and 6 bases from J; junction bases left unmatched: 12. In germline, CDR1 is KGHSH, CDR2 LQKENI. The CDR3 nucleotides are TGTGCCAGCTCACCCCCGGGCAGGGGGCGAAATTCCGGGGAGCTGTTTTTT. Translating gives CASSPPGRGRNSGELFF.

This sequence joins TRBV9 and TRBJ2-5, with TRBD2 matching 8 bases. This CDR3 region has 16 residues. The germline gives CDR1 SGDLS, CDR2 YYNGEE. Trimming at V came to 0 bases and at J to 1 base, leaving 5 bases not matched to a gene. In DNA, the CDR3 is TGTGCCAGCAGCGTAGCGCCAGCGGGGGCCCAAGAGACCCAGTACTTC. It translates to CASSVAPAGAQETQYF.

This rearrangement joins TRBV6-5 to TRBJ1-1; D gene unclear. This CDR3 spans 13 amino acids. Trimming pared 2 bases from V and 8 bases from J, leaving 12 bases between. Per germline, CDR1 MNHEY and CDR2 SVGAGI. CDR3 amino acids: CASSYVIGREAFF. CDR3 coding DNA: TGTGCCAGCAGTTACGTAATAGGGAGGGAAGCTTTCTTT.

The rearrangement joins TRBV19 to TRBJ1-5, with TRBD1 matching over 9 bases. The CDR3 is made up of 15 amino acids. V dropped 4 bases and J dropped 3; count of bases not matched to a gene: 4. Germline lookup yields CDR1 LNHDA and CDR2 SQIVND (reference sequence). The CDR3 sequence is CASSRGQGLNQPQHF. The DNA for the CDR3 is TGTGCCAGTAGTAGGGGACAGGGACTCAATCAGCCCCAGCATTTT.

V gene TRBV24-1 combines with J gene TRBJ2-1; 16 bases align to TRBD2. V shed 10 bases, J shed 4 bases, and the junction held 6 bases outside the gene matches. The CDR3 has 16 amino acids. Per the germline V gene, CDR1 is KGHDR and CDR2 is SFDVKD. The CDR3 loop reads CATIGTSGGDYNEQFF. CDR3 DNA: TGTGCCACGATCGGGACTAGCGGGGGGGATTACAATGAGCAGTTCTTC.

The CDR3 coding sequence is TGTGCCAGCAGTTATACAGGGCCTAATGAAAAACTGTTTTTT. It yields the protein CASSYTGPNEKLFF. The chain couples TRBV6-5 to TRBJ1-4, with D tentatively TRBD1 (6 bases). Germline V gene lookup returns CDR1 MNHEY and CDR2 SVGAGI. The CDR3 contains 14 residues. V gave up 3 bases and J gave up 3 bases, with 8 bases separating them.

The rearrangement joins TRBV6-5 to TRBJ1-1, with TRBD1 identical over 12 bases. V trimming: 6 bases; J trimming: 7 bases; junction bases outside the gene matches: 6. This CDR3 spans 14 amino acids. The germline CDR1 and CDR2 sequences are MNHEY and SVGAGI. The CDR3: CASSRDRGLGEAFF. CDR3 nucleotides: TGTGCCAGCAGCAGGGACAGGGGGCTCGGTGAAGCTTTCTTT.

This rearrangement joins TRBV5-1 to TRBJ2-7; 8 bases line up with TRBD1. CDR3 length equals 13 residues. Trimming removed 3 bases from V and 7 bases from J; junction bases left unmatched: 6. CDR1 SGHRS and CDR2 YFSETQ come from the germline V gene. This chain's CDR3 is CASSSGQGREQYF. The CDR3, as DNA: TGCGCCAGCAGCTCTGGACAGGGACGGGAGCAGTACTTC.

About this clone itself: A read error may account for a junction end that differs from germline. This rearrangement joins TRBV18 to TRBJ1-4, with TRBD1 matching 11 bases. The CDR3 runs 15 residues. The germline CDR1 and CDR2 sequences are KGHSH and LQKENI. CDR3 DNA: TGTGCCAGCTCTCCACGGACAGGGGGCAAAGAAAAACTGTTTTTT. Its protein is CASSPRTGGKEKLFF.

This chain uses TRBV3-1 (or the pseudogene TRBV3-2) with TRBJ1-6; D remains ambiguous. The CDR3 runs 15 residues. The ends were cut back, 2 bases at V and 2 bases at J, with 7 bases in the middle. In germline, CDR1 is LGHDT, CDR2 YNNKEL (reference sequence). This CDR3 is CASSQTATYNSPLHF. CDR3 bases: TGTGCCAGCAGCCAAACAGCCACCTATAATTCACCCCTCCACTTT.

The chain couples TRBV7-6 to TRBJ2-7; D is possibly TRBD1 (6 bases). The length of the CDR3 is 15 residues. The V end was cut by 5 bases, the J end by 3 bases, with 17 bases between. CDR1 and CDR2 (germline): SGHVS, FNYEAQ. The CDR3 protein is CASSQSPLGGYEQYF. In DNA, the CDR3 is TGTGCCAGCAGCCAATCCCCTCTAGGGGGCTACGAGCAGTACTTC.

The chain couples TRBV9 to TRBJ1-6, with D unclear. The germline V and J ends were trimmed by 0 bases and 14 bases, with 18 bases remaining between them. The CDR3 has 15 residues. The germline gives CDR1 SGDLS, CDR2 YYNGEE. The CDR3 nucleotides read TGTGCCAGCAGCGTAGAAGTGACCACGAGGTATGCCCTCCACTTT. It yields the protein CASSVEVTTRYALHF.

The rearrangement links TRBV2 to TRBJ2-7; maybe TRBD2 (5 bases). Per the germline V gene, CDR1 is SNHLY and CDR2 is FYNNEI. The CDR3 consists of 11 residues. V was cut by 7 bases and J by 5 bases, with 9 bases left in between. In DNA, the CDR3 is TGTGCCAGCAAGTTCGGGGACGAGCAGTACGTC. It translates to CASKFGDEQYV.

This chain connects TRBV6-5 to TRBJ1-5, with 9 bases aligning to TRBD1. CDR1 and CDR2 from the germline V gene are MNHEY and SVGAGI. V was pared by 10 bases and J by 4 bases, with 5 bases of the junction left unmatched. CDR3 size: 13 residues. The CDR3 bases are TGTGCCACCTGGACAGGGGTAAATCAGCCCCAGCATTTT. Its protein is CATWTGVNQPQHF.